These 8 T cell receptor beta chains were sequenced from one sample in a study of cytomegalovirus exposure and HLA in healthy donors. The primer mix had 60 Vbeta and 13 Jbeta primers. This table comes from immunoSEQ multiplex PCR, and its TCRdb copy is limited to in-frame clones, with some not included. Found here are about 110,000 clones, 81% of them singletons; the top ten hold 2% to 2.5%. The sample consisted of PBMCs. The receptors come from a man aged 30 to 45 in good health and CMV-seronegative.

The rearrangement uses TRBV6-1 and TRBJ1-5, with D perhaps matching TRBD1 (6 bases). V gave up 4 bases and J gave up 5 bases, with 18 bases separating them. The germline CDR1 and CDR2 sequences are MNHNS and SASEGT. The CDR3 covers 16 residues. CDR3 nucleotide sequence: TGTGCCAGCAGTGGGGATGTAGGGGGTGGTCATCAGCCCCAGCATTTT. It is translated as CASSGDVGGGHQPQHF.

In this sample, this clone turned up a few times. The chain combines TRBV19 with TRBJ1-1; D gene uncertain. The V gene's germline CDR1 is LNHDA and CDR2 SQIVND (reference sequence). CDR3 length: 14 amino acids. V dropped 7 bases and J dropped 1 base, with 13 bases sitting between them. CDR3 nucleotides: TGTGCCAGTACTCCGGCGGCCGGGAACACTGAAGCTTTCTTT. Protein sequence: CASTPAAGNTEAFF.

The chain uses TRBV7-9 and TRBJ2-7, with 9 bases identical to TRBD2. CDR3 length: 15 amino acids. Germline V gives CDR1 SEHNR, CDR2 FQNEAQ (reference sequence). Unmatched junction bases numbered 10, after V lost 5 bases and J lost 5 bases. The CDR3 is CASSPHRAGGNEQYF. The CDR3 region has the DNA TGTGCCAGCAGCCCCCATCGCGCGGGGGGGAACGAGCAGTACTTC.

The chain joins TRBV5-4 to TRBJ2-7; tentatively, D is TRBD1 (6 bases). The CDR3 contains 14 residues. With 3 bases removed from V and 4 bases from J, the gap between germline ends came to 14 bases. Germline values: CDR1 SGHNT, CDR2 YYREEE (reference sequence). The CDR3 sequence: CASSSQGRRYEQYF. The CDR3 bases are TGTGCCAGCAGCTCACAGGGACGGCGATACGAGCAGTACTTC.

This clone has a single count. This CDR3 reads CASSLNRGSNQPQHF. CDR3 DNA: TGTGCCAGCAGTTTAAACAGGGGGTCGAATCAGCCCCAGCATTTT. The chain joins TRBV28 to TRBJ1-5, with 8 nucleotides matching TRBD1. The length of the CDR3 is 15 residues. Trimming cost V 2 bases and J 4 bases; bases outside gene matches: 4. Germline CDR1 is MDHEN and CDR2 is SYDVKM.

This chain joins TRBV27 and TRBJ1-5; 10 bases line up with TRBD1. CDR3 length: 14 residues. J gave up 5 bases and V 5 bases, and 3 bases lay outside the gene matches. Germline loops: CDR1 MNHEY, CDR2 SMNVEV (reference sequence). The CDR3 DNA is TGTGCCAGCAGTCCGACAGGGGGCTATCAGCCCCAGCATTTT. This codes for CASSPTGGYQPQHF.

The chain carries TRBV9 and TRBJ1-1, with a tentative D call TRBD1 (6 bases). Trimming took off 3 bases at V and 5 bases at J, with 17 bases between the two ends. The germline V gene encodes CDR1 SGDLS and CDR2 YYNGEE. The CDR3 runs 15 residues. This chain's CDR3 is CASSEGENVMTEAFF. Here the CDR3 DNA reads TGTGCCAGCAGCGAGGGGGAAAACGTGATGACTGAAGCTTTCTTT.

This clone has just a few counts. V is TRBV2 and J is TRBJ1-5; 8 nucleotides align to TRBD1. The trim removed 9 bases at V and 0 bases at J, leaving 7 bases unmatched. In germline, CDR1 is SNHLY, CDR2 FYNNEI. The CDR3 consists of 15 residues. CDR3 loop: CARGTGAYSNQPQHF. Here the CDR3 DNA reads TGTGCCAGAGGGACAGGAGCTTATAGCAATCAGCCCCAGCATTTT.